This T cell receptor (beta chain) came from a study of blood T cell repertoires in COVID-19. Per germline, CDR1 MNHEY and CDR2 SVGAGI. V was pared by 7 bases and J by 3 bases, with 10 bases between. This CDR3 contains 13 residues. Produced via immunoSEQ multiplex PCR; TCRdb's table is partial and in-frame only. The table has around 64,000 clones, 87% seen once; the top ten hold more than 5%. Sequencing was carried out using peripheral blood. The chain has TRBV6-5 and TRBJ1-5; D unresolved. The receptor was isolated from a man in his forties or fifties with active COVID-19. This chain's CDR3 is CASKAGYNQPQHF. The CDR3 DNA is TGTGCCAGCAAAGCAGGTTACAATCAGCCCCAGCATTTT.